This T cell receptor beta chain derives from a study of blood T cell repertoires in COVID-19. Overall study context: The United States, Italy and Spain were the sources of the acute and convalescent COVID-19 samples. The cDNA or gDNA used as material had been derived from T cells, B-cell-depleted T cells, or PBMCs.

Here immunoSEQ multiplex PCR was the method, and the copy in TCRdb shows in-frame clones only, minus some. The data contain under 200,000 clones, more than 85% of them singletons. CDR3 size: 19 residues. Germline values: CDR1 SGHVS, CDR2 FNYEAQ. The junction had 18 bases not matched to a gene; V was cut back by 5 bases and J by 4 bases. Sequencing used peripheral blood. The rearrangement joins TRBV7-6 to TRBJ2-1; 9 bases are a match to TRBD1. The origin of this receptor is a man aged 45 to 65 with acute or convalescent COVID-19. The CDR3 DNA reads TGTGCCAGCAGCCTCAAGTTAGGCACAGGGGGCGCGCGGTACAATGAGCAGTTCTTC. Encoded protein: CASSLKLGTGGARYNEQFF. Together with reference TRBV7-6 and TRBJ2-1, the CDR3 gives the full variable domain: GAGVSQSPRYKVTKRGQDVALRCDPISGHVSLYWYRQALGQGPEFLTYFNYEAQQDKSGLPNDRFSAERPEGSISTLTIQRTEQRDSAMYRCASSLKLGTGGARYNEQFFGPGTRLTVL.